The sequence of this T cell receptor (beta chain) was determined in a study of OX40 agonist ivuxolimab in advanced cancers. Study overall: Mean age about 60 years, range about 20 to 90; 82.7% male.

CDR1 and CDR2 from the germline V gene are MDHEN and SYDVKM. The CDR3 is 11 residues long. V was clipped by 7 bases and J by 5 bases, with 8 bases between them. TCRdb's table, derived via immunoSEQ multiplex PCR, lists solely in-frame clones and lacks some. The repertoire holds 30,000 to 50,000 clones, 85% to 90% seen once, with over 0.55% in the top ten. Material: CD4+ or CD8+ T cells sorted from blood, obtained in a trial of the OX40 agonist ivuxolimab. The TCR comes from an adult with an advanced solid tumor such as melanoma, head and neck, liver or kidney cancer. The chain links TRBV28 to TRBJ1-2; D unclear. This CDR3 is CASTDLYGYTF. The CDR3 DNA sequence: TGTGCCAGCACGGACTTATATGGCTACACCTTC.